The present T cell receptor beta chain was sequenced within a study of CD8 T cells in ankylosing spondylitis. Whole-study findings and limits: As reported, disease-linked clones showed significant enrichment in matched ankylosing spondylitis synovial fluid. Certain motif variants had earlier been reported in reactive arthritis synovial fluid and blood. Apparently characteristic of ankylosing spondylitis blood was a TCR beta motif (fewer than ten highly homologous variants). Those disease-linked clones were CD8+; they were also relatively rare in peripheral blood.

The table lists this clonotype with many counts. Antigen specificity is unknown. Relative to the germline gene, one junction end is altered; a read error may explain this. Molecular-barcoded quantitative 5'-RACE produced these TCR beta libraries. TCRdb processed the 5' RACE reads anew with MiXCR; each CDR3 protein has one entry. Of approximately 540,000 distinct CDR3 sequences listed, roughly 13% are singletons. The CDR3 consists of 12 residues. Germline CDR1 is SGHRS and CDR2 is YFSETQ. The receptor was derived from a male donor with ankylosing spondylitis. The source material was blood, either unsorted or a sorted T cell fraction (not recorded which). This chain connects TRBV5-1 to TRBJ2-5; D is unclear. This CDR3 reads CASSLLQETQYF. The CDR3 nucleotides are TGTGCCAGCAGCTTGCTACAAGAGACCCAGTACTTC.